One TCR beta chain is described in this entry. TCRdb redid the calling of the 5' RACE reads with MiXCR, one entry per CDR3 protein. The data contain 130,000 or so distinct CDR3 sequences, about 6.4% of them seen just once; the ten biggest clones take up less than 15%. The data belong to a study of CD8 T cells in ankylosing spondylitis. The ends lost 4 bases at V and 5 bases at J; junction bases unmatched: 12. Germline V gives CDR1 SGHRS, CDR2 YFSETQ. The CDR3 is 15 amino acids. The sequencing input was blood, either unsorted or a sorted T cell fraction (not recorded which). V usage is TRBV5-1 and J usage is TRBJ2-7; TRBD1 matches 7 bases. The receptor's source is a male donor with ankylosing spondylitis or in good health (not recorded which). The DNA for the CDR3 is TGCGCCAGCAGCAACCGACAGGGACCGATCCACGAGCAGTACTTC. Protein product: CASSNRQGPIHEQYF.